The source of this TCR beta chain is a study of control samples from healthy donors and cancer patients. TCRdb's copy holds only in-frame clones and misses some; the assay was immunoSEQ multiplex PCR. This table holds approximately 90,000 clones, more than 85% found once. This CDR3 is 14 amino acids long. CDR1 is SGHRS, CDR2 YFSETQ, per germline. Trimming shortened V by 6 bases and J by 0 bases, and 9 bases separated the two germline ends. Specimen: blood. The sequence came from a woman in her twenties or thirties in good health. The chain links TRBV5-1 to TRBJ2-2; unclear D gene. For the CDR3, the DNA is TGCGCCAGCACGCCCCTCCCGAACACCGGGGAGCTGTTTTTT. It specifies CASTPLPNTGELFF.